The text below deals with one T cell receptor beta chain. The sample comes from a study of T-cell reconstitution after alpha-beta-depleted transplantation in children. CDR1 is SEHNR, CDR2 FQNEAQ, per germline (reference sequence). V shed 8 bases and J 1 base; nucleotides not matched to a gene: 8. The CDR3 loop spans 16 amino acids. The library targeted TCRbeta and was prepared with unique molecular identifiers. Each CDR3 protein gets one entry after TCRdb re-called the PCR reads with MiXCR. The table lists roughly 420,000 distinct CDR3 sequences, under 20% of them singletons. This clonotype originated in a boy under two years old who had a stem cell transplant for Wiskott-Aldrich syndrome, so the T cells may come from the graft donor. Here the sequenced sample was PBMCs, mostly from graft donor cells, taken 360 days after TCRalphabeta/CD19-depleted stem cell transplant. The chain is built from TRBV7-9 and TRBJ2-3, with 11 positions matching TRBD2. The CDR3 is CASCSPTSGGTDTQYF. DNA of the CDR3: TGTGCCAGCTGCTCTCCGACTAGCGGGGGCACAGATACGCAGTATTTT. The whole variable domain, filled in from reference TRBV7-9 and TRBJ2-3, reads DTGVSQNPRHKITKRGQNVTFRCDPISEHNRLYWYRQTLGQGPEFLTYFQNEAQLEKSRLLSDRFSAERPKGSFSTLEIQRTEQGDSAMYLCASCSPTSGGTDTQYFGPGTRLTVL.